The 6 T cell receptor beta chains below come from one sample, sequenced in a study of T cell responses to AZD1222 COVID-19 vaccine. This table comes from immunoSEQ multiplex PCR, and its TCRdb copy is limited to in-frame clones, with some not included. The table lists approximately 130,000 clones, about 90% of them singletons. The material was peripheral blood, obtained on day 0 of AZD1222 vaccination. The receptors were sampled from an adult in good health.

The rearrangement links TRBV29-1 to TRBJ1-4, with D maybe TRBD1 (6 bases). Trimming stripped 7 bases from V and 0 bases from J, with 15 bases between. Germline V gene data show CDR1 as SQVTM and CDR2 as ANQGSEA. CDR3 size: 15 residues. The DNA of the CDR3 is TGCAGCGCCCAGCGGGGGCCCGCAACTAATGAAAAACTGTTTTTT. This encodes CSAQRGPATNEKLFF.

The rearrangement links TRBV2 to TRBJ1-2; no clear D. The CDR3 contains 14 residues. V gave up 1 base and J gave up 4 bases, with 10 bases separating them. Germline loops: CDR1 SNHLY, CDR2 FYNNEI. Here the CDR3 DNA reads TGTGCCAGCAGTGAAGGGCAGGCCCTCTATGGCTACACCTTC. Translating it yields CASSEGQALYGYTF.

The table lists this clone with a count of one. J is TRBJ2-5 and V is TRBV18, with 8 bases aligning to TRBD2. The junction had 9 bases not matched to a gene; V was cut back by 3 bases and J by 0 bases. The CDR3 totals 17 residues. CDR1 and CDR2 from the germline V gene are KGHSH and LQKENI. DNA for the CDR3: TGTGCCAGCTCACCGGTTGGGACTAGTTCGTACCAAGAGACCCAGTACTTC. The encoded protein is CASSPVGTSSYQETQYF.

In its sample, this clone was seen a few times. The CDR3 protein is CASSQLWSGTGSYEQYF. In DNA, the CDR3 is TGCGCCAGCAGCCAACTTTGGTCCGGGACAGGCTCCTACGAGCAGTACTTC. This chain connects TRBV4-1 to TRBJ2-7, with 8 bases matching TRBD1. V shed 2 bases, J shed 0 bases, and the junction held 9 bases outside the gene matches. This CDR3 is 17 amino acids long. CDR1 MGHRA and CDR2 YSYEKL come from the germline V gene.

The chain combines TRBV2 with TRBJ1-5; D gene ambiguous. The CDR3 loop spans 15 amino acids. Germline loops: CDR1 SNHLY, CDR2 FYNNEI. The V end lost 6 bases, the J end lost 0 bases, and 12 bases lay between the germline ends. CDR3 nucleotides: TGTGCCAGCAGGGTTGAGGGTTATAGCAATCAGCCCCAGCATTTT. Amino acids: CASRVEGYSNQPQHF.

This chain connects TRBV6-1 to TRBJ2-7; a weak D match, TRBD2 (5 bases). The germline V and J ends were trimmed by 5 bases and 1 base, with 15 bases remaining between them. The CDR3 extends over 15 amino acids. CDR1 and CDR2 from the germline V gene are MNHNS and SASEGT. The CDR3 loop is CASSNDGDYSYEQYF. CDR3 bases: TGTGCCAGCAGTAATGACGGGGATTATTCCTACGAGCAGTACTTC.